The 14 T cell receptor beta chains reported below all come from one sample, sequenced in a study of molecular identifiers for immune sequencing clone quantification. TCRdb passed the PCR reads through MiXCR, listing each CDR3 protein once. This sample yields more than 300,000 distinct CDR3 sequences, of which over 20% are seen a single time; about 0.79% belongs to the top ten. Sequenced input: naive CD8+ T cells from blood, with Jurkat cell RNA spiked in. The subset is: FACS-sorted CD8+CD4-CCR7+CD45RA+ naive T cells. These receptors all stem from a human donor in good health. Some libraries in this study had Jurkat cell RNA spiked in.

The sample holds many counts of this clonotype. The genes are TRBV28 and TRBJ1-5; D is possibly TRBD1 (5 bases). From germline, CDR1 is MDHEN and CDR2 SYDVKM. Trimming stripped 5 bases from V and 9 bases from J, with 23 bases between. The CDR3 sequence is 16 residues long. The CDR3 here is CASSLPNGTDLWPQHF. Written as DNA, the CDR3 is TGTGCCAGCAGTCTACCTAACGGGACTGACCTTTGGCCCCAGCATTTT.

Comments on this clonotype: One base away lies a much larger clone, so this may be a sequencing read error. The rearrangement joins TRBV25-1 to TRBJ2-1, with 10 bases fitting TRBD1. The CDR3 has 16 amino acids. CDR1 and CDR2 (germline): MGHDK, SYGVNS. This CDR3 reads CASSEGTGAIYKEQFF. As DNA, the CDR3 is TGTGCCAGCAGTGAAGGGACAGGGGCTATCTACAAGGAGCAGTTCTTC.

This clonotype has at least ten counts. The chain is built from TRBV7-9 and TRBJ2-2; D unresolved. This CDR3 is 13 amino acids long. CDR1 is SEHNR, CDR2 FQNEAQ, per germline (reference sequence). V was trimmed by 3 bases and J by 3 bases, leaving 5 bases between them. The CDR3 sequence: CASSFIDTGELFF. The CDR3 DNA reads TGTGCCAGCAGCTTCATAGACACCGGGGAGCTGTTTTTT. The full variable domain, with the rest looked up from reference TRBV7-9 and TRBJ2-2, is DTGVSQNPRHKITKRGQNVTFRCDPISEHNRLYWYRQTLGQGPEFLTYFQNEAQLEKSRLLSDRFSAERPKGSFSTLEIQRTEQGDSAMYLCASSFIDTGELFFGEGSRLTVL.

Concerning this clonotype: This may be a read error, as it is one base from a much larger clone. This rearrangement joins TRBV4-3 to TRBJ2-7; the match to TRBD2 covers 10 bases. Germline CDR1 is LGHNA and CDR2 is YSLEER. The CDR3 loop spans 15 amino acids. The J segment lost 4 bases and the V segment lost 4 bases, leaving 7 bases of the junction unmatched. CDR3 nucleotides: TGCGCCAGCAGCCGAGATTGGACTAGCGGATACGAGCAGTACTTC. Amino acids: CASSRDWTSGYEQYF.

This clonotype was seen a few times. The gene calls are TRBV21-1 and TRBJ2-5; the table's D call, TRBD1, was not checked against the DNA. TRBV21-1 is listed as a pseudogene. This CDR3 region has 15 residues. CDR3 sequence (DNA): TGTGCCAGCAGCAATCCCCTTGGACAGCAAGAGACCCAGTACTTC. It is translated as CASSNPLGQQETQYF.

This clonotype was found many times. The chain employs TRBV28 and TRBJ2-3; D is uncertain. V was trimmed by 3 bases and J by 2 bases, leaving 9 bases between them. Germline CDR1 is MDHEN and CDR2 is SYDVKM. CDR3 length: 14 amino acids. CDR3 bases: TGTGCCAGCAGTTTCAAACGGAACACAGATACGCAGTATTTT. It specifies CASSFKRNTDTQYF.

A word on this clonotype: This sequence may be a read error, since a much larger clone differs from it by one base. This chain links TRBV9 with TRBJ2-3; a weak D match, TRBD1 (5 bases). Looked up from germline, CDR1 is SGDLS and CDR2 is YYNGEE. The V end lost 3 bases, the J end lost 8 bases, and 13 bases lay between the germline ends. The CDR3 contains 13 residues. CDR3 bases: TGTGCCAGCAGCGAAGGACACCCAGGTACGCAGTATTTT. Amino acid sequence: CASSEGHPGTQYF.

This sequence joins TRBV4-1 and TRBJ2-7; 12 positions match TRBD2. The germline V gene encodes CDR1 MGHRA and CDR2 YSYEKL. The CDR3 contains 20 residues. The V segment lost 1 base and the J segment 6 bases; nucleotides outside the gene matches: 19. The CDR3 DNA reads TGCGCCAGCAGCCAAGCTCTGGCGGCTAGCGGGAGGGCACTGGGGTTCGAGCAGTACTTC. This gives the protein CASSQALAASGRALGFEQYF.

This clonotype was found a few times. The rearrangement links TRBV19 to TRBJ2-7; the D gene could be TRBD1 or TRBD2 (5 bases each). CDR3 length equals 13 residues. Germline V gene data show CDR1 as LNHDA and CDR2 as SQIVND (reference sequence). V lost 2 bases, J lost 5 bases, and 10 bases lay in between. CDR3 amino acids: CASSIRDGDEQYF. DNA of the CDR3: TGTGCCAGTAGTATAAGGGACGGGGACGAGCAGTACTTC.

In its sample, this clonotype was seen many times. V gene TRBV29-1 combines with J gene TRBJ2-5, with a tentative D call TRBD1 (5 bases). CDR3 length: 12 residues. CDR1 and CDR2 (germline): SQVTM, ANQGSEA. Trimming took off 7 bases at V and 5 bases at J, with 14 bases between the two ends. As DNA, the CDR3 is TGCAGCGGATCAGGGTCCGGTGAGACCCAGTACTTC. As protein: CSGSGSGETQYF.

This clonotype has just a few counts. The chain has TRBV4-3 and TRBJ1-2; TRBD1 might be the D (6 bases). Trimming shortened V by 0 bases and J by 2 bases, and 13 bases separated the two germline ends. CDR3 length equals 16 residues. Looked up from germline, CDR1 is LGHNA and CDR2 is YSLEER. In DNA, the CDR3 is TGCGCCAGCAGCCAAGACTTACAGGGAGGGAACTATGGCTACACCTTC. This codes for CASSQDLQGGNYGYTF.

This clonotype was observed once. This may stem from a read error, because a much larger clone lies one nucleotide away. This chain joins TRBV30 and TRBJ2-1; D unclear. Germline V gives CDR1 GTSNPN, CDR2 SVGIG (reference sequence). The V gene lost 2 bases and the J gene lost 13 bases, with 12 bases spanning the gap. The CDR3 has 11 residues. The CDR3 DNA sequence: TGTGCCTGGAGTATTGCAGCTGAACAGTTCTTC. Its protein is CAWSIAAEQFF.

In this sample, this clonotype turned up many times. The chain joins TRBV5-8 to TRBJ2-7, with TRBD2 matching over 9 bases. V was pared by 1 base and J by 1 base, with 6 bases of the junction left unmatched. The CDR3 runs 16 residues. Looked up from germline, CDR1 is SGHTS and CDR2 is YDEGEE. The CDR3 reads CASSLQGSGGSYEQYF. In DNA form, the CDR3 reads TGTGCCAGCAGCTTGCAGGGTAGCGGGGGATCCTACGAGCAGTACTTC.

Written as DNA, the CDR3 is TGTGCCAGCAGCCTCGAGACCACAAGCTCCTACGAGCAGTACTTC. Residues: CASSLETTSSYEQYF. The rearrangement uses TRBV7-9 and TRBJ2-7; D is undetermined. This CDR3 comprises 15 residues. V was trimmed by 5 bases and J by 0 bases, leaving 14 bases between them. Germline V gene lookup returns CDR1 SEHNR and CDR2 FQNEAQ (reference sequence). Drawing the rest from reference TRBV7-9 and TRBJ2-7, the complete variable domain is DTGVSQNPRHKITKRGQNVTFRCDPISEHNRLYWYRQTLGQGPEFLTYFQNEAQLEKSRLLSDRFSAERPKGSFSTLEIQRTEQGDSAMYLCASSLETTSSYEQYFGPGTRLTVT.